The 23 T cell receptor beta chains below come from one sample, sequenced in a study of cytomegalovirus exposure and HLA in healthy donors. A multiplex PCR was run with 60 Vbeta primers and 13 Jbeta primers. The repertoire was sequenced with immunoSEQ multiplex PCR; TCRdb's copy has only in-frame clones and lacks some. The sample consists of fewer than 150,000 clones, over 80% of them appearing once. The sample taken for sequencing was PBMCs. All receptors come from a female donor in good health and CMV-seronegative.

This chain links TRBV19 with TRBJ1-5; possible D gene TRBD1, 5 bases. The V and J ends lost 4 bases and 9 bases respectively, with 13 bases between them. The CDR3 has 13 amino acids. Germline V lookup: CDR1 LNHDA, CDR2 SQIVND (reference sequence). CDR3 region: CASSTSGPGPQHF. The CDR3 nucleotides read TGTGCCAGTAGTACCTCAGGGCCCGGGCCCCAGCATTTT.

For the CDR3, the DNA is TGCGCCAGCAGCTTGGATACAGGGTCCTATGGCTACACCTTC. Its translation is CASSLDTGSYGYTF. V and J are TRBV5-1 and TRBJ1-2; D may be TRBD1 (6 bases). Deletions cut 0 bases from V and 4 bases from J, with 10 bases between. The CDR3 loop spans 14 amino acids. CDR1 is SGHRS and CDR2 is YFSETQ in the germline V gene. Drawing the rest from reference TRBV5-1 and TRBJ1-2, the complete variable domain is KAGVTQTPRYLIKTRGQQVTLSCSPISGHRSVSWYQQTPGQGLQFLFEYFSETQRNKGNFPGRFSGRQFSNSRSEMNVSTLELGDSALYLCASSLDTGSYGYTFGSGTRLTVV.

The chain's CDR3 is CASSPTGNLPYEQYF. CDR3 DNA: TGTGCCAGCAGTCCTACAGGGAACCTTCCCTACGAGCAGTACTTC. V usage is TRBV6-5 and J usage is TRBJ2-7; the D gene is possibly TRBD1 (6 bases). CDR3 size: 15 residues. The V end was cut by 5 bases, the J end by 2 bases, with 16 bases between. The germline V gene encodes CDR1 MNHEY and CDR2 SVGAGI.

The chain recombines TRBV7-9 with TRBJ1-2; D might be TRBD1 (6 bases). V gave up 4 bases and J gave up 4 bases, with 19 bases separating them. The CDR3 sequence is 16 residues long. Germline V CDR1 and CDR2: SEHNR, FQNEAQ (reference sequence). The CDR3: CASSSATGRVTYGYTF. CDR3 DNA: TGTGCCAGCAGCTCCGCGACAGGCCGTGTTACCTATGGCTACACCTTC.

This clone has a single count. Relative to the germline gene, one junction end is altered; a read error may explain this. The rearrangement links TRBV5-1 to TRBJ1-2, with D possibly matching TRBD1 (5 bases). There are 15 residues in the CDR3. Per the germline V gene, CDR1 is SGHRS and CDR2 is YFSETQ. CDR3 nucleotide sequence: TGCGCCAACAGCTTGGCCGGGGGGAACAACTATGGCTACACCTTC. The encoded protein is CANSLAGGNNYGYTF. The full variable domain, completed using reference TRBV5-1 and TRBJ1-2, is KAGVTQTPRYLIKTRGQQVTLSCSPISGHRSVSWYQQTPGQGLQFLFEYFSETQRNKGNFPGRFSGRQFSNSRSEMNVSTLELGDSALYLCANSLAGGNNYGYTFGSGTRLTVV.

Only a few counts were recorded for this clone. The rearrangement joins TRBV7-9 to TRBJ1-5; D is unresolved. The length of the CDR3 is 11 residues. Germline-derived CDR1 and CDR2 are SEHNR and FQNEAQ (reference sequence). The V gene lost 8 bases and the J gene lost 6 bases, with 8 bases spanning the gap. The CDR3 DNA reads TGTGCCAGCGGCCTCCTTCAGCCCCAGCATTTT. The encoded protein is CASGLLQPQHF.

The chain combines TRBV9 with TRBJ2-5; 12 bases are a match to TRBD2. This CDR3 has 16 amino acids. Germline CDR1 and CDR2: SGDLS and YYNGEE. Trimming at V came to 4 bases and at J to 5 bases, leaving 9 bases not matched to a gene. The CDR3 region is CASSPGRLAGGETQYF. In nucleotides, the CDR3 is TGTGCCAGCAGCCCGGGGAGGCTAGCGGGAGGGGAGACCCAGTACTTC.

This clone has a handful of counts. The chain employs TRBV28 and TRBJ2-7, with D unresolved. Germline CDR1 reads MDHEN; CDR2 reads SYDVKM. The V end lost 5 bases, the J end lost 5 bases, and 7 bases lay between the germline ends. The CDR3 extends over 11 amino acids. This CDR3 reads CASSPHHEQYF. CDR3 bases: TGTGCCAGCAGTCCCCATCACGAGCAGTACTTC.

The CDR3 sequence is CAISERQGGSTEAFF. The CDR3 nucleotides are TGTGCCATCAGTGAGAGACAGGGAGGAAGCACTGAAGCTTTCTTT. The gene calls are TRBV10-3 and TRBJ1-1, with 7 bases matching TRBD1. Germline V gene data show CDR1 as ENHRY and CDR2 as SYGVKD. This CDR3 contains 15 residues. V dropped 2 bases and J dropped 4; count of bases not matched to a gene: 7.

V and J are TRBV10-2 and TRBJ1-5; the match to TRBD1 covers 7 bases. CDR3 length equals 14 residues. The V gene end was trimmed by 5 bases and the J gene end by 2 bases; junction bases not matched to a gene: 3. Per germline, CDR1 WSHSY and CDR2 SAAADI. The CDR3 region is CASSRTGRNQPQHF. DNA for the CDR3: TGCGCCAGCAGTAGGACAGGCCGCAATCAGCCCCAGCATTTT.

The CDR3 region is CASSQDVSGRCYEQYF. The CDR3 bases are TGTGCCAGCAGCCAAGATGTCAGCGGGAGGTGCTACGAGCAGTACTTC. The genes are TRBV14 and TRBJ2-7, with 9 bases lining up with TRBD2. The CDR3 runs to 16 residues. Germline V gene sequence: CDR1 SGHDN, CDR2 FVKESK. J was trimmed by 3 bases and V by 0 bases; bases with no gene match: 6.

The CDR3 here is CASSLAVAGQYEQYF. The CDR3 DNA sequence: TGCGCCAGCAGCTTGGCCGTAGCGGGCCAGTACGAGCAGTACTTC. The genes are TRBV5-1 and TRBJ2-7, with TRBD2 identical over 7 bases. Germline lookup yields CDR1 SGHRS and CDR2 YFSETQ. There are 15 residues in the CDR3. Trimming cost V 0 bases and J 4 bases; bases outside gene matches: 7.

The chain's CDR3 is CASSQGNTEAFF. The CDR3, as DNA: TGTGCCAGCAGCCAGGGGAACACTGAAGCTTTCTTT. The chain joins TRBV7-9 to TRBJ1-1; a possible D gene is TRBD1 (5 bases). Germline V gene sequence: CDR1 SEHNR, CDR2 FQNEAQ (reference sequence). V was cut by 5 bases and J by 1 base, with 5 bases left in between. The CDR3 consists of 12 residues.

The genes are TRBV4-1 and TRBJ2-1; maybe TRBD2 (6 bases). The ends were cut back, 0 bases at V and 7 bases at J, with 19 bases in the middle. Germline CDR1 reads MGHRA; CDR2 reads YSYEKL. This CDR3 comprises 17 residues. CDR3 sequence: CASSQDSARGGINEQFF. CDR3 sequence (DNA): TGCGCCAGCAGCCAAGATTCGGCTAGGGGCGGGATAAATGAGCAGTTCTTC.

The chain carries TRBV5-4 and TRBJ2-7, with D uncertain. Germline loops: CDR1 SGHNT, CDR2 YYREEE (reference sequence). Trimming pared 3 bases from V and 5 bases from J, leaving 9 bases between. The CDR3 sequence is 12 residues long. The CDR3, as DNA: TGTGCCAGCAGCTCCGGGTGGGACGAGCAGTACTTC. Translating gives CASSSGWDEQYF. The variable domain in full, with the rest retrieved from reference TRBV5-4 and TRBJ2-7, is ETGVTQSPTHLIKTRGQQVTLRCSSQSGHNTVSWYQQALGQGPQFIFQYYREEENGRGNFPPRFSGLQFPNYSSELNVNALELDDSALYLCASSSGWDEQYFGPGTRLTVT.

This chain joins TRBV5-4 and TRBJ1-2, with D maybe TRBD1 (5 bases). Trimming left V 2 bases short and J 2 bases short, with 16 bases between. The germline V gene has CDR1 SGHNT and CDR2 YYREEE (reference sequence). This CDR3 comprises 16 residues. The CDR3 DNA reads TGTGCCAGCAGCTTCCCGCCAGGGAAAGTGAACTATGGCTACACCTTC. It specifies CASSFPPGKVNYGYTF.

CDR3 DNA sequence: TGCAGCGTTCGTGACAGTGACTATGGCTACACCTTC. Protein product: CSVRDSDYGYTF. The V gene is TRBV29-1, the J gene TRBJ1-2, with D perhaps TRBD1 (5 bases). V gave up 5 bases and J gave up 3 bases, with 10 bases separating them. Germline V gives CDR1 SQVTM, CDR2 ANQGSEA. The length of the CDR3 is 12 residues. Combining the CDR3 with reference TRBV29-1 and TRBJ1-2 gives the whole variable domain SAVISQKPSRDICQRGTSLTIQCQVDSQVTMMFWYRQQPGQSLTLIATANQGSEATYESGFVIDKFPISRPNLTFSTLTVSNMSPEDSSIYLCSVRDSDYGYTFGSGTRLTVV.

The chain has TRBV5-6 and TRBJ1-2, with D possibly being TRBD1 (5 bases). The V end was cut by 6 bases, the J end by 4 bases, with 16 bases between. The V gene's germline CDR1 is SGHDT and CDR2 YYEEEE. This CDR3 is 14 amino acids long. CDR3 DNA: TGTGCCAGCATCCCCCCGGGGAGGGGCTATGGCTACACCTTC. Translating it yields CASIPPGRGYGYTF.

J is TRBJ2-7 and V is TRBV28; a possible D gene is TRBD1 (6 bases). CDR1 MDHEN and CDR2 SYDVKM come from the germline V gene. The ends were cut back, 5 bases at V and 4 bases at J, with 15 bases in the middle. The CDR3 covers 14 residues. CDR3 in amino acids: CASSLIGTKYEQYF. CDR3 sequence (DNA): TGTGCCAGCAGTCTAATCGGGACAAAATACGAGCAGTACTTC.

This clone was detected once. The chain joins TRBV28 to TRBJ1-1; no reliable D call. Trimming took off 5 bases at V and 3 bases at J, with 13 bases between the two ends. Germline V lookup: CDR1 MDHEN, CDR2 SYDVKM. This CDR3 spans 14 amino acids. The CDR3 loop is CASSQNSPHTEAFF. CDR3 DNA sequence: TGTGCCAGCAGTCAAAACAGCCCCCACACTGAAGCTTTCTTT.

The CDR3 sequence is CSVVGTGGGTEAFF. The CDR3 DNA follows: TGCAGCGTTGTTGGGACAGGGGGAGGTACTGAAGCTTTCTTT. The V gene is TRBV29-1, the J gene TRBJ1-1; TRBD1 agrees at 11 bases. Trimming cost V 4 bases and J 5 bases; bases outside gene matches: 6. This CDR3 contains 14 residues. Per the germline V gene, CDR1 is SQVTM and CDR2 is ANQGSEA.

This chain uses TRBV28 with TRBJ2-1; TRBD2 matches at 7 bases. This CDR3 is 15 amino acids long. The germline CDR1 and CDR2 sequences are MDHEN and SYDVKM. The V and J ends lost 6 bases and 8 bases, in that order; junction bases with no gene match: 13. In nucleotides, the CDR3 is TGTGCCAGCAGCCCTGGGACTATCTATCGGGATGAGCAGTTCTTC. Translated: CASSPGTIYRDEQFF.

The CDR3 DNA sequence: TGTGCCACCAGCACTGGGACAGGGATGATGGTCAATCAGCCCCAGCATTTT. It is translated as CATSTGTGMMVNQPQHF. V usage is TRBV15 and J usage is TRBJ1-5; 9 nucleotides match TRBD1. Trimming took 4 bases from V and 3 from J; bases not matched to a gene: 10. The CDR3 spans 17 residues. The germline CDR1 and CDR2 sequences are LNHNV and YYDKDF (reference sequence).